This T cell receptor beta chain was identified during a study of blood T cell repertoires in COVID-19. In the study overall: Samples taken during acute and convalescent COVID-19 were collected in the United States, Italy and Spain. Sources were T cells, B-cell-depleted T cells, or PBMCs; the material itself was cDNA or gDNA.

In the study's own analysis: Using reference gene primer amplification, nucleated cell counts were estimated. Sequenced by immunoSEQ multiplex PCR; TCRdb stores in-frame clones only, minus some. V, J and clone size derive from that table, while D and trimming were established from the DNA sequence. Found here are over 250,000 clones, 70% to 75% of them singletons; the top ten hold 3% to 3.5%. The CDR3 contains 13 residues. The germline V gene has CDR1 LNHDA and CDR2 SQIVND (reference sequence). After removal of 7 bases from V and 10 bases from J, the junction contained 11 bases not matched to a gene.

The TCR sequence derives from a woman older than 75 with acute or convalescent COVID-19. This chain links TRBV19 with TRBJ1-1, with TRBD1 matching 8 bases. The sequenced material came from peripheral blood. CDR3 sequence reads: CASNGPGGAGAFF. CDR3 coding DNA: TGTGCCAGTAACGGCCCAGGGGGCGCAGGAGCTTTCTTT.